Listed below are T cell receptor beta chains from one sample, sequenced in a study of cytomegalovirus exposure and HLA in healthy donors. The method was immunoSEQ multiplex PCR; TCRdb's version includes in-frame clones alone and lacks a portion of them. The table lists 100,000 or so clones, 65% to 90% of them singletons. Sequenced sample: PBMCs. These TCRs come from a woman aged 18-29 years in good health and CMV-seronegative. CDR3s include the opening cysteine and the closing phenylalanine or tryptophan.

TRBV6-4,CASSELAGGNTDTQYF
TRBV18,CASSPVRGLDEQYF
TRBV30,CAWSFRQYNQPQHF
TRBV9,CASSLSAREDNEQFF
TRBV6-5,CASSTRQGFYEQYF
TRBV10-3,CAISESGAGGQDTQYF
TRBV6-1,CASSEGSGKDGYTF
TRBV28,CASSRTGAYYEQYF
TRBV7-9,CSSSSWTGGNTGELFF
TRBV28,CASSTRGVGMETQYF
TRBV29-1,CSVEVWGPGSSVPGELFF
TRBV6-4,CASSDSTTGGPLHF
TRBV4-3,CASSQGLSYEQYF
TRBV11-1,CASGDRDQETQYF
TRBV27,CASSFLGNGEQYF
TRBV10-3,CAIRGGQINSPLHF
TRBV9,CASSVRGKNTGELFF
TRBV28,CASSFSLRTGFLEENTEAFF
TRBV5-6,CASSSDTYEQYF
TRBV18,CASSPLGTGGSYNEQFF
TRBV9,CASSVAPQGVSYEQYF
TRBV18,CASSPDRGNEKLFF
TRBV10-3,CAISGPTSGKMYQETQYF
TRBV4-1,CASSPAPRDSNEKLFF
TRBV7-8,CASSKPTYLTAGAHEQYF
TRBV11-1,CASSRTTGTSGGSQETQYF
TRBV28,CASRVYWGGRGIKNYGYTF
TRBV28,CASSIRQGKETQYF
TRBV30,CAWSPRTGGVFRNQPQHF
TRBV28,CASSLFSEGGSTEAFF
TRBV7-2,CASSLGPGGYGYTF
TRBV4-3,CASSQGWDSQETQYF
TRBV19,CASSIGVGGELFF
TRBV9,CASSVEDSTETQYF
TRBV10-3,CAISASGANTDTQYF
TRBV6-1,CASSEAAGGTYEQYF
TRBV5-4,CASSRPGTGNEQFF
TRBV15,CATRDSGGDSNEQFF
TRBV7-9,CASSLGWGTGSYNEQFF
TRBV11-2,CASSPHPGGDEKLFF
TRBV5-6,CASSLTGVGEQYF
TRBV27,CASSPRPLAGTDTQYF
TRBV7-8,CASSPGTGGSNTEAFF
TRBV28,CASSTRTGVIGSTIYF
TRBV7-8,CASSQEGLDPSYEQYF
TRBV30,CAWSPRETQYF
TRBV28,CASRQTGAPNYGYTF
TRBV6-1,CASSLIAGVVDTQYF
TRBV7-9,CASSFSVGGNYGYTF
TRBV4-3,CASSQVRATTNEKLFF
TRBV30,CAWSRAGGDYEQYF
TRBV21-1,CASSNSKIGDRGHFQYF